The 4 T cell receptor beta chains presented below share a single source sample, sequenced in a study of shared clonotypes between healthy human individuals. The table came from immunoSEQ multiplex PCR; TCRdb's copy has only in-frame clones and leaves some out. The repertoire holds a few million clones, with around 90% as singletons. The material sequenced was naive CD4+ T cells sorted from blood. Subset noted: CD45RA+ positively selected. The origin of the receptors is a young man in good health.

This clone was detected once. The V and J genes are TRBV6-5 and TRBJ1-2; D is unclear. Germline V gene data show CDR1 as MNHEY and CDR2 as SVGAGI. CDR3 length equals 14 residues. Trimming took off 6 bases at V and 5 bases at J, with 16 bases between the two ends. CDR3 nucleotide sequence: TGTGCCAGCAGGGAGAGTGGTTGGGGTTATGGCTACACCTTC. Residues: CASRESGWGYGYTF.

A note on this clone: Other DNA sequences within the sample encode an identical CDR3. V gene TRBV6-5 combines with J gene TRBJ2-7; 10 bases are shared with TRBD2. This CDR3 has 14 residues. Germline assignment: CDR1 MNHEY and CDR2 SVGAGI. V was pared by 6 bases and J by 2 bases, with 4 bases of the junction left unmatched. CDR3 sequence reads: CASSRTSGAYEQYF. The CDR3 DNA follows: TGTGCCAGCAGCCGGACTAGCGGCGCCTACGAGCAGTACTTC.

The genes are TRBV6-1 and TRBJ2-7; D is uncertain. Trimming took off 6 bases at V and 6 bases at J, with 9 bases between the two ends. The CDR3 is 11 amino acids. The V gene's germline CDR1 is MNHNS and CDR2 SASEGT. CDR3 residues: CASRGWGEQYF. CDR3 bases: TGTGCCAGCAGGGGGTGGGGCGAGCAGTACTTC.

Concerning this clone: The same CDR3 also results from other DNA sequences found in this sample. This CDR3 is CASSPQASYEQYF. CDR3 nucleotides: TGTGCCAGCAGCCCCCAGGCATCCTACGAGCAGTACTTC. The chain recombines TRBV11-2 with TRBJ2-7; D unclear. The V gene lost 5 bases and the J gene lost 1 base, with 9 bases spanning the gap. Germline loops: CDR1 SGHAT, CDR2 FQNNGV. This CDR3 comprises 13 residues.